These 28 T cell receptor beta chains share one sample of origin, sequenced in a study of lymphopenia after photon versus proton radiotherapy. Assay used: immunoSEQ multiplex PCR; TCRdb lists only in-frame clones, some missing. The sample consists of roughly 67,000 clones, just over 90% of them appearing once. Source: peripheral blood, taken from a patient treated with photon-based radiotherapy. These receptors originate from a woman in her 70s with pancreatic cancer.

V and J are TRBV15 and TRBJ2-5; no reliable D call. Germline CDR1 reads LNHNV; CDR2 reads YYDKDF (reference sequence). The V end lost 1 base, the J end lost 2 bases, and 8 bases lay between the germline ends. CDR3 length: 14 residues. The CDR3 DNA reads TGTGCCACCAGCAGAGTTCTGCAGCAAGAGACCCAGTACTTC. It yields the protein CATSRVLQQETQYF.

The rearrangement uses TRBV30 and TRBJ1-3; 7 nucleotides align to TRBD1. The CDR3 length is 15 residues. Germline CDR1 is GTSNPN and CDR2 is SVGIG (reference sequence). After removal of 3 bases from V and 1 base from J, the junction contained 6 bases not matched to a gene. The CDR3 nucleotides are TGTGCCTGGAGCCCACTCAGGGGGTCTGGAAACACCATATATTTT. This encodes CAWSPLRGSGNTIYF.

The CDR3 sequence is CASSLWISGLQETQYF. The CDR3 region has the DNA TGTGCCAGCAGCTTATGGATTAGCGGGTTACAAGAGACCCAGTACTTC. V gene TRBV7-9 combines with J gene TRBJ2-5; 7 bases are a match to TRBD2. CDR1 and CDR2 from the germline V gene are SEHNR and FQNEAQ (reference sequence). This CDR3 contains 16 residues. Trimming cost V 2 bases and J 2 bases; bases outside gene matches: 8.

The genes are TRBV2 and TRBJ1-2; no clear D gene. Looked up from germline, CDR1 is SNHLY and CDR2 is FYNNEI. Trimming cost V 4 bases and J 2 bases, with 5 bases left between them. This CDR3 region has 12 residues. The CDR3 DNA reads TGTGCCAGCAGTGGGCAGAACTATGGCTACACCTTC. Its protein is CASSGQNYGYTF.

The chain uses TRBV28 and TRBJ2-5; 7 bases align to TRBD1. The CDR3 length is 12 residues. Germline V gene data show CDR1 as MDHEN and CDR2 as SYDVKM. The trim removed 6 bases at V and 4 bases at J, leaving 2 bases unmatched. The CDR3 reads CASRPGGETQYF. The CDR3 DNA reads TGTGCCAGCAGACCAGGGGGAGAGACCCAGTACTTC.

The chain is built from TRBV7-8 and TRBJ2-1; 9 bases fit TRBD2. This CDR3 comprises 17 residues. From germline, CDR1 is SGHVS and CDR2 FQNEAQ. The V segment lost 1 base and the J segment 1 base; nucleotides outside the gene matches: 5. The CDR3 region is CASSLGTLAGSYNEQFF. In DNA, the CDR3 is TGTGCCAGCAGCTTAGGAACCCTAGCGGGGTCCTACAATGAGCAGTTCTTC. Full variable domain (rest looked up from reference TRBV7-8 and TRBJ2-1): GAGVSQSPRYKVAKRGQDVALRCDPISGHVSLFWYQQALGQGPEFLTYFQNEAQLDKSGLPSDRFFAERPEGSVSTLKIQRTQQEDSAVYLCASSLGTLAGSYNEQFFGPGTRLTVL.

The gene calls are TRBV19 and TRBJ1-1; unclear D gene. The V end lost 7 bases, the J end lost 4 bases, and 16 bases lay between the germline ends. CDR3 size: 14 residues. The V gene's germline CDR1 is LNHDA and CDR2 SQIVND (reference sequence). CDR3 in DNA: TGTGCCAGTAAGTCCACGAACGGGGTCACTGAAGCTTTCTTT. Translating gives CASKSTNGVTEAFF.

This rearrangement joins TRBV2 to TRBJ2-4; D is unresolved. Germline lookup yields CDR1 SNHLY and CDR2 FYNNEI. This CDR3 comprises 15 residues. V was trimmed by 0 bases and J by 0 bases, leaving 6 bases between them. This chain's CDR3 is CASSEATVAKNIQYF. The CDR3 region has the DNA TGTGCCAGCAGTGAAGCGACGGTAGCCAAAAACATTCAGTACTTC.

V and J are TRBV2 and TRBJ2-1, with 8 bases fitting TRBD1. The CDR3 loop spans 11 amino acids. V lost 8 bases and J lost 9; bases outside the gene matches: 3. From germline, CDR1 is SNHLY and CDR2 FYNNEI. The CDR3 is CASLGTGEQFF. The DNA of the CDR3 is TGTGCCAGCCTCGGGACAGGTGAGCAGTTCTTC.

The chain is built from TRBV4-1 and TRBJ1-5; D gene unclear. The CDR3 extends over 18 amino acids. The V end lost 3 bases, the J end lost 6 bases, and 24 bases lay between the germline ends. CDR1 is MGHRA, CDR2 YSYEKL, per germline. This chain's CDR3 is CASSQPHVGAFGVQPQHF. In DNA, the CDR3 is TGCGCCAGCAGCCAGCCCCATGTGGGTGCGTTCGGTGTTCAGCCCCAGCATTTT.

The chain recombines TRBV7-8 with TRBJ2-1; D could derive from TRBD1 or TRBD2 (5 bases each). The germline V and J ends were trimmed by 1 base and 1 base, with 23 bases remaining between them. The CDR3 runs to 20 residues. Germline values: CDR1 SGHVS, CDR2 FQNEAQ. The CDR3 region has the DNA TGTGCCAGCAGCTTAGATCGTGTCGGGGCCCGAGGGTGGTCCTACAATGAGCAGTTCTTC. It encodes CASSLDRVGARGWSYNEQFF.

This rearrangement joins TRBV6-5 to TRBJ1-5; D is uncertain. CDR1 MNHEY and CDR2 SVGAGI come from the germline V gene. Trimming cost V 5 bases and J 4 bases, with 9 bases left between them. The CDR3 spans 13 residues. The CDR3 loop is CASSGQQNQPQHF. As DNA, the CDR3 is TGTGCCAGCAGTGGTCAACAGAATCAGCCCCAGCATTTT.

This clone was recorded once. The V gene is TRBV4-2, the J gene TRBJ2-5; 14 positions agree with TRBD2. The V gene end was trimmed by 1 base and the J gene end by 5 bases; junction bases not matched to a gene: 9. Germline V gene lookup returns CDR1 LGHNA and CDR2 YNFKEQ. The CDR3 runs 18 residues. CDR3 coding DNA: TGTGCCAGCAGCCAAGGGAGACTAGCGGGAGGGCCGGGGGAGACCCAGTACTTC. Translated, it gives CASSQGRLAGGPGETQYF.

This chain uses TRBV18 with TRBJ1-2, with D perhaps matching TRBD1 (5 bases). The CDR3 runs to 13 residues. Germline CDR1 reads KGHSH; CDR2 reads LQKENI. The V end lost 3 bases, the J end lost 6 bases, and 11 bases lay between the germline ends. The CDR3 region is CASSPKDTHGYTF. The CDR3 bases are TGTGCCAGCTCACCCAAGGACACCCATGGCTACACCTTC.

The chain joins TRBV28 to TRBJ1-1; TRBD1 is a possible D gene (5 bases). The V gene lost 4 bases and the J gene lost 4 bases, with 16 bases spanning the gap. This CDR3 has 15 residues. Germline values: CDR1 MDHEN, CDR2 SYDVKM. The CDR3 loop reads CASSSPTRVGTEAFF. CDR3 bases: TGTGCCAGCAGTTCTCCGACCAGGGTAGGCACTGAAGCTTTCTTT.

V usage is TRBV4-1 and J usage is TRBJ2-1; TRBD2 agrees at 13 bases. In germline, CDR1 is MGHRA, CDR2 YSYEKL. J gave up 9 bases and V 4 bases, and 6 bases lay outside the gene matches. There are 15 residues in the CDR3. The CDR3 DNA is TGCGCCAGCAGCCCGGGACTAGCGGGGCTCGGTGAGCAGTTCTTC. Its translation: CASSPGLAGLGEQFF.

This chain uses TRBV11-2 with TRBJ2-3; TRBD1 aligns across 8 bases. This CDR3 has 15 residues. Germline lookup yields CDR1 SGHAT and CDR2 FQNNGV. V was clipped by 4 bases and J by 2 bases; unmatched bases: 5. CDR3: CASSSQQGVTDTQYF. CDR3 DNA sequence: TGTGCCAGCAGCTCACAACAGGGGGTCACAGATACGCAGTATTTT. Complete variable domain (other parts from reference TRBV11-2 and TRBJ2-3): EAGVAQSPRYKIIEKRQSVAFWCNPISGHATLYWYQQILGQGPKLLIQFQNNGVVDDSQLPKDRFSAERLKGVDSTLKIQPAKLEDSAVYLCASSSQQGVTDTQYFGPGTRLTVL.

The chain carries TRBV5-1 and TRBJ2-2; 8 bases match TRBD2. The CDR3 totals 15 residues. Trimming cost V 1 base and J 6 bases; bases outside gene matches: 5. Germline assignment: CDR1 SGHRS and CDR2 YFSETQ. The CDR3 DNA follows: TGCGCCAGCAGCTTGACAGCGGGAGCGGCCGGGGAGCTGTTTTTT. Its protein is CASSLTAGAAGELFF.

This sequence joins TRBV11-2 and TRBJ1-1; D possibly corresponds to TRBD1 (6 bases). Germline V lookup: CDR1 SGHAT, CDR2 FQNNGV. V was trimmed by 6 bases and J by 3 bases, leaving 11 bases between them. The CDR3 loop spans 13 amino acids. CDR3: CASRRSGDTEAFF. The CDR3 coding sequence is TGTGCCAGCAGGCGATCAGGGGACACTGAAGCTTTCTTT. The entire variable domain, with the rest obtained from reference TRBV11-2 and TRBJ1-1, is as follows: EAGVAQSPRYKIIEKRQSVAFWCNPISGHATLYWYQQILGQGPKLLIQFQNNGVVDDSQLPKDRFSAERLKGVDSTLKIQPAKLEDSAVYLCASRRSGDTEAFFGQGTRLTVV.

The chain employs TRBV9 and TRBJ2-6, with D hard to call. Trimming took 4 bases from V and 0 from J, leaving 11 bases between them. Per the germline V gene, CDR1 is SGDLS and CDR2 is YYNGEE. This CDR3 region has 16 residues. Here the CDR3 DNA reads TGTGCCAGCAGCTTCAGGCCGACCTCTGGGGCCAACGTCCTGACTTTC. This sequence encodes CASSFRPTSGANVLTF. The complete variable domain, with remaining parts taken from reference TRBV9 and TRBJ2-6, reads DSGVTQTPKHLITATGQRVTLRCSPRSGDLSVYWYQQSLDQGLQFLIQYYNGEERAKGNILERFSAQQFPDLHSELNLSSLELGDSALYFCASSFRPTSGANVLTFGAGSRLTVL.

The chain uses TRBV11-2 and TRBJ2-3, with no clear D. In germline, CDR1 is SGHAT, CDR2 FQNNGV. V shed 1 base and J shed 6 bases, with 8 bases lying between them. The CDR3 loop spans 13 amino acids. The CDR3 reads CASSLAPSDTQYF. The CDR3, as DNA: TGTGCCAGCAGCTTAGCCCCATCTGATACGCAGTATTTT.

The rearrangement joins TRBV19 to TRBJ2-2, with a weak D call TRBD1 (6 bases). The germline V gene has CDR1 LNHDA and CDR2 SQIVND (reference sequence). V lost 2 bases, J lost 6 bases, and 10 bases lay in between. The CDR3 is made up of 14 amino acids. The CDR3: CASSIQGKAGELFF. The CDR3 coding sequence is TGTGCCAGTAGTATACAGGGGAAGGCCGGGGAGCTGTTTTTT. The variable domain in full, completed from reference TRBV19 and TRBJ2-2, reads DGGITQSPKYLFRKEGQNVTLSCEQNLNHDAMYWYRQDPGQGLRLIYYSQIVNDFQKGDIAEGYSVSREKKESFPLTVTSAQKNPTAFYLCASSIQGKAGELFFGEGSRLTVL.

The chain carries TRBV20-1 and TRBJ1-1; D might be TRBD1 (6 bases). Germline V gene sequence: CDR1 DFQATT, CDR2 SNEGSKA (reference sequence). V was pared by 1 base and J by 9 bases, with 9 bases between. The CDR3 length is 11 residues. CDR3 in amino acids: CSARGTGKAFF. CDR3 DNA sequence: TGCAGTGCTAGAGGAACAGGGAAAGCTTTCTTT.

The V gene is TRBV4-3, the J gene TRBJ2-1, with D perhaps TRBD2 (6 bases). CDR3 length equals 15 residues. Per the germline V gene, CDR1 is LGHNA and CDR2 is YSLEER. V gave up 1 base and J gave up 5 bases, with 12 bases separating them. CDR3 region: CASSQAGDRDNEQFF. CDR3 nucleotides: TGCGCCAGCAGCCAAGCGGGGGACCGCGACAATGAGCAGTTCTTC.

The J gene is TRBJ1-1, the V gene TRBV2, with D possibly being TRBD1 (6 bases). The germline V and J ends were trimmed by 6 bases and 1 base, with 9 bases remaining between them. The CDR3 covers 13 residues. Looked up from germline, CDR1 is SNHLY and CDR2 is FYNNEI. For the CDR3, the DNA is TGTGCCAGCAGGGACAGTGCGAACACTGAAGCTTTCTTT. Its protein is CASRDSANTEAFF.

The rearrangement links TRBV4-3 to TRBJ1-2; unclear D gene. V lost 0 bases and J lost 0, with 11 bases in between. The CDR3 length is 16 residues. CDR1 and CDR2 from the germline V gene are LGHNA and YSLEER. CDR3 protein: CASSQDGGTSNYGYTF. The DNA of the CDR3 is TGCGCCAGCAGCCAAGATGGAGGAACCTCTAACTATGGCTACACCTTC.

CDR3 bases: TGTGCCAGCAGCGTAGGGGCGGGAGTAAGCACAGATACGCAGTATTTT. The encoded protein is CASSVGAGVSTDTQYF. The chain is built from TRBV9 and TRBJ2-3; 7 nucleotides line up with TRBD2. Trimming at V came to 0 bases and at J to 0 bases, leaving 4 bases not matched to a gene. Germline loops: CDR1 SGDLS, CDR2 YYNGEE. This CDR3 contains 16 residues.

The chain employs TRBV9 and TRBJ2-5; 8 positions match TRBD2. With 0 bases clipped from V and 1 base from J, the junction kept 5 bases outside the gene matches. The germline V gene encodes CDR1 SGDLS and CDR2 YYNGEE. The CDR3 totals 16 residues. The CDR3 DNA reads as TGTGCCAGCAGCGTAGGAATTAGCGGGGTCCAAGAGACCCAGTACTTC. It yields the protein CASSVGISGVQETQYF.